This is a list of T cell receptor beta chains from one sample in a study of blood T cell repertoires in COVID-19. The repertoire was sequenced with immunoSEQ multiplex PCR; TCRdb's copy has only in-frame clones and lacks some. The table records 150,000 to 250,000 clones, around four fifths of them present only once. The sequenced material came from peripheral blood. Source of these receptors: a human donor with acute or convalescent COVID-19. The donor label of this sample is uncertain. Each CDR3 is given with its conserved first and last residue. Each record gives: clone size, D gene, V gene, J gene, CDR3 DNA, CDR3 protein. A D gene is named only where the DNA matches it firmly. Clone size is given for some rows only: seen once, a few or many times, or a class if the clone is expanded.

>NA|NA|TRBV19|TRBJ1-1
TGTGCCAGTAGTCAAACTCCGAACACTGAAGCTTTCTTT
CASSQTPNTEAFF
>once|TRBD2|TRBV5-1|TRBJ2-7
TGCGCCAGCAGGACTAGCGGGACTAGCTCCTACGAGCAGTACTTC
CASRTSGTSSYEQYF
>NA|TRBD1|TRBV5-4|TRBJ2-6
TGTGCCAGCAGCATGAGGACAGGGGTTGGGGCCAACGTCCTGACTTTC
CASSMRTGVGANVLTF
>NA|TRBD2|TRBV11-2|TRBJ2-1
TGTGCCAGCAGCAACCTGGGACTAGCAATGTTCTTC
CASSNLGLAMFF
>NA|NA|TRBV9|TRBJ2-7
TGTGCCAGCAGCCGGACGGACTCTAGCTCCTACGAGCAGTACTTC
CASSRTDSSSYEQYF
>few|NA|TRBV21-1|TRBJ1-3
TGTGCCAGCAGCTACCCCGGGACAGTTGGAAACACCATATATTTT
CASSYPGTVGNTIYF
>once|NA|TRBV6-5|TRBJ2-3
TGTGCCAGCAGTAGAGCTTCTAGCACAGATACGCAGTATTTT
CASSRASSTDTQYF
>NA|TRBD2|TRBV29-1|TRBJ2-3
TGCAGCGTTGAGGGCCGGGCGGGAGGGCCCCGGGATACGCAGTATTTT
CSVEGRAGGPRDTQYF
>NA|TRBD1|TRBV19|TRBJ2-2
TGTGCCAGTAGTATTCTATCGGGACAGGGACTGTTTTTT
CASSILSGQGLFF
>NA|NA|TRBV19|TRBJ2-1
TGTGCCAGTAGCGGACAGTTTTACAATGAGCAGTTCTTC
CASSGQFYNEQFF